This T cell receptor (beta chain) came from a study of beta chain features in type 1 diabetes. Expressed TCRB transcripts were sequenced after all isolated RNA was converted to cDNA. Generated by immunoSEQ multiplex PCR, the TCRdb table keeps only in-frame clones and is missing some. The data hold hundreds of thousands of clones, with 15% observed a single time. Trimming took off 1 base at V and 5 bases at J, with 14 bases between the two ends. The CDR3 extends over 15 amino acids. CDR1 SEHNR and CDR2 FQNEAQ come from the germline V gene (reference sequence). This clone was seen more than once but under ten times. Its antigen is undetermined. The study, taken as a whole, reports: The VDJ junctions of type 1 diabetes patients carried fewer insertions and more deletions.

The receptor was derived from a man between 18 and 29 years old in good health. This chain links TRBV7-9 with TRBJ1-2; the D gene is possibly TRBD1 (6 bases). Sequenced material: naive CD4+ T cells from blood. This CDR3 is CASSLVGGAVYGYTF. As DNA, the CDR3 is TGTGCCAGCAGCTTAGTTGGGGGCGCAGTTTATGGCTACACCTTC.